The rows below give T cell receptor beta chains drawn from one sample of a study of cytomegalovirus exposure and HLA in healthy donors. The assay was immunoSEQ multiplex PCR, and TCRdb's table has in-frame clones only and misses some. The listing contains 65,000 to 90,000 clones. Material for sequencing was PBMCs. Every receptor here comes from a female donor in good health and CMV-seropositive. Each CDR3 is given without its conserved first and last residue.

V gene	J gene	CDR3 protein
TRBV9	TRBJ2-5	ASSVATGETQY
TRBV30	TRBJ1-1	AWDRGPRNTEAF
TRBV7-6	TRBJ2-5	ASSLVQSPETQY
TRBV28	TRBJ1-1	ASSIKGQTEAF
TRBV5-5	TRBJ1-2	ASSTRQGEGYGYT
TRBV7-9	TRBJ1-2	ASSLKGRSANYGYT
TRBV4-3	TRBJ2-1	ASSHASGGAFYNEQF
TRBV5-6	TRBJ1-2	ASSLGQPYGYT
TRBV6-6	TRBJ1-1	ASSKDRGIGNTEAF
TRBV19	TRBJ1-5	ASSEYSRTGGRQPQH
TRBV6-1	TRBJ1-4	ASSEQGKGEKLF
TRBV10-2	TRBJ1-1	ASSEQLNTEAF
TRBV5-1	TRBJ1-2	ASSSTGAEGYT
TRBV28	TRBJ2-7	ASRSRGRPTYEQY
TRBV7-3	TRBJ2-5	ASSLGAGDGENQY
TRBV30	TRBJ1-2	AWSVGGADIGGYT
TRBV5-1	TRBJ2-3	ASSLRDYSTDTQY
TRBV6-5	TRBJ1-2	ASSSTGGYT
TRBV7-6	TRBJ2-2	ASSLRRGGRDTGELF
TRBV5-4	TRBJ1-1	ASSLGHRTEAF
TRBV10-3	TRBJ1-6	AISANPGLGNSYNSPLH
TRBV14	TRBJ2-3	ASSRKLAGGATDTQY
TRBV11-2	TRBJ1-1	ASSSHPDTEAF
TRBV2	TRBJ1-5	ASSTAGNQPQH
TRBV7-8	TRBJ2-1	ASSPLGGAMENEQF
TRBV7-9	TRBJ1-1	ASSLNRGTAF
TRBV6-5	TRBJ2-3	ASSYSTGIMDTQY
TRBV7-9	TRBJ1-3	ASRAVSGNTIY
TRBV30	TRBJ1-3	AWSVSRVGNTIY
TRBV10-3	TRBJ1-3	ATSSGNTIY
TRBV7-9	TRBJ1-4	ASSLFGQGEEKLF
TRBV6-5	TRBJ1-2	ASSYDRNYGYT
TRBV18	TRBJ1-1	ASSRDRNTEAF
TRBV6-4	TRBJ1-6	ASSDSGNSPLH
TRBV10-3	TRBJ2-3	AISGLAGPGDTQY
TRBV6-5	TRBJ2-1	ASGRWAGDHNEQF
TRBV18	TRBJ1-1	ASSPPGGEDF
TRBV18	TRBJ2-7	ASSPTSDGTYEQY
TRBV28	TRBJ1-4	ASGQGNEKLF
TRBV4-1	TRBJ1-1	ASSQDPGLLNTEAF
TRBV2	TRBJ1-5	ASSTGDNNSNQPQH
TRBV5-4	TRBJ2-6	ASSWQSGSGANVLT
TRBV7-9	TRBJ1-1	ASSWTDEDTEAF
TRBV5-1	TRBJ2-7	ASSFATSRDLAYEQY
TRBV6-6	TRBJ2-7	ASSYSRTSGIYEQY
TRBV27	TRBJ1-2	ASSDLGGDRASYGYT
TRBV28	TRBJ1-1	ASSGVNTEAF
TRBV19	TRBJ1-2	ASSIEQGRGGYT
TRBV28	TRBJ1-1	ASSFPRRANTEAF
TRBV11-3	TRBJ2-1	ASSSTLSSYNEQF
TRBV7-2	TRBJ2-1	ASGGRSYNEQF
TRBV13	TRBJ1-2	ASSLTNQTSGTGVRNYGYT